The T cell receptor beta chain described here comes from a study of cytomegalovirus exposure and HLA in healthy donors. Study-level background: HLA-typed donors were the source of approximately 86 million unique TCRs held in an early data release. Findings of the study overall: Researchers reported from a later analysis that most CMV-associated TCR beta chains appeared HLA-restricted.

The germline V and J ends were trimmed by 2 bases and 2 bases, with 12 bases remaining between them. This CDR3 comprises 15 residues. Germline CDR1 and CDR2: MNHNY and SVGAGI (reference sequence). Use of 60 Vbeta and 13 Jbeta primers characterized the PCR. Using immunoSEQ multiplex PCR, the repertoire was profiled, and TCRdb retains in-frame clones only, with some absent. The sample carries some 140,000 clones, around 72% recorded once. With respect to this clone: The target antigen is unknown.

The rearrangement uses TRBV6-6 and TRBJ1-1, with TRBD1 as a possible D gene (6 bases). The sequenced material came from PBMCs. This TCR was recovered from a woman in her thirties or forties in good health and CMV-seronegative. CDR3: CASSYVAGANTEAFF. CDR3 in DNA: TGTGCCAGCAGTTACGTCGCAGGGGCTAACACTGAAGCTTTCTTT.